These T cell receptor beta chains were read from a single sample in a study of CD8 T cell repertoires and HIV-1 epitope variants. The method was immunoSEQ multiplex PCR; TCRdb's version includes in-frame clones alone and lacks a portion of them. The sample lists around 5,800 clones; 55% to 75% were seen once. Their antigens remain unidentified. The source material was cultured CD8+ T cells derived from PBMCs. These receptors were taken from a male donor with HIV. Each CDR3 is given with its conserved first and last residue. The order of the fields is D gene, clone size, J gene, V gene, CDR3 protein, CDR3 DNA. A D gene is named only where the DNA matches it firmly. Part of the rows lack a size; the others show once, few, many or a class for expanded clones.

D gene: TRBD2
clone size: NA
J gene: TRBJ2-3
V gene: TRBV28
CDR3 protein: CASSLSVTSGRARNTQYF
CDR3 DNA: TGTGCCAGCAGTTTATCGGTTACTAGCGGGAGGGCCAGAAATACGCAGTATTTT

D gene: NA
clone size: NA
J gene: TRBJ2-1
V gene: TRBV15
CDR3 protein: CATSAGRRDEQFF
CDR3 DNA: TGTGCCACCAGCGCGGGGAGGAGGGATGAGCAGTTCTTC

D gene: NA
clone size: NA
J gene: TRBJ2-2
V gene: TRBV11-2
CDR3 protein: CASSVTANTGELFF
CDR3 DNA: TGTGCCAGCAGCGTAACAGCGAACACCGGGGAGCTGTTTTTT

D gene: NA
clone size: NA
J gene: TRBJ1-5
V gene: TRBV7-9
CDR3 protein: CASSDARAGGNQPQHF
CDR3 DNA: TGTGCCAGCAGCGATGCTCGGGCTGGGGGCAATCAGCCCCAGCATTTT

D gene: NA
clone size: NA
J gene: TRBJ2-1
V gene: TRBV6-5
CDR3 protein: CASSYGITGEQFF
CDR3 DNA: TGTGCCAGCAGTTACGGGATCACCGGTGAGCAGTTCTTC

D gene: TRBD1
clone size: NA
J gene: TRBJ1-1
V gene: TRBV29-1
CDR3 protein: CSVDTGGSTEAFF
CDR3 DNA: TGCAGCGTAGACACAGGGGGAAGCACTGAAGCTTTCTTT

D gene: TRBD1
clone size: NA
J gene: TRBJ1-1
V gene: TRBV25-1
CDR3 protein: CASRAHRDRNMNTEAFF
CDR3 DNA: TGTGCCAGCAGAGCCCACCGGGACAGGAATATGAACACTGAAGCTTTCTTT

D gene: NA
clone size: once
J gene: TRBJ1-5
V gene: TRBV10-2
CDR3 protein: CASSRGDQPQHF
CDR3 DNA: TGCGCCAGCAGTAGAGGGGATCAGCCCCAGCATTTT

D gene: TRBD1
clone size: few
J gene: TRBJ2-7
V gene: TRBV7-9
CDR3 protein: CASSPWTGDFLYEQYF
CDR3 DNA: TGTGCCAGCAGCCCGTGGACAGGGGACTTTCTCTACGAGCAGTACTTC

D gene: NA
clone size: few
J gene: TRBJ2-3
V gene: TRBV28
CDR3 protein: CASSLLGGMDTQYF
CDR3 DNA: TGTGCCAGCAGTTTATTGGGGGGAATGGATACGCAGTATTTT

D gene: TRBD1
clone size: NA
J gene: TRBJ2-7
V gene: TRBV7-8
CDR3 protein: CASSSGTVSYEQYF
CDR3 DNA: TGTGCCAGCAGCTCCGGGACAGTTTCCTACGAGCAGTACTTC

D gene: TRBD2
clone size: NA
J gene: TRBJ2-3
V gene: TRBV5-8
CDR3 protein: CASSPTSGKDTDTQYF
CDR3 DNA: TGTGCCAGCAGCCCCACTAGCGGGAAAGATACAGATACGCAGTATTTT

D gene: NA
clone size: NA
J gene: TRBJ2-7
V gene: TRBV10-3
CDR3 protein: CAISLRETYEQYF
CDR3 DNA: TGTGCCATCAGCCTCCGGGAGACCTACGAGCAGTACTTC

D gene: TRBD1
clone size: NA
J gene: TRBJ2-7
V gene: TRBV7-2
CDR3 protein: CASSSRTGLTYEQYF
CDR3 DNA: TGTGCCAGCAGCTCAAGGACAGGTCTTACCTACGAGCAGTACTTC

D gene: TRBD2
clone size: NA
J gene: TRBJ2-3
V gene: TRBV19
CDR3 protein: CASSQGLARDTDTQYF
CDR3 DNA: TGTGCCAGTAGCCAAGGACTAGCGAGGGACACAGATACGCAGTATTTT

D gene: TRBD2
clone size: few
J gene: TRBJ2-1
V gene: TRBV5-6
CDR3 protein: CASSLERGSSYNEQFF
CDR3 DNA: TGTGCCAGCAGCTTGGAGCGGGGGAGCTCCTACAATGAGCAGTTCTTC

D gene: TRBD1
clone size: NA
J gene: TRBJ1-1
V gene: TRBV18
CDR3 protein: CASSPLPGQGNTEAFF
CDR3 DNA: TGTGCCAGCTCACCGTTACCGGGACAGGGGAACACTGAAGCTTTCTTT

D gene: NA
clone size: NA
J gene: TRBJ2-2
V gene: TRBV7-9
CDR3 protein: CASSSRLQANTGELFF
CDR3 DNA: TGTGCCAGCAGCTCAAGGCTACAAGCGAACACCGGGGAGCTGTTTTTT

D gene: NA
clone size: NA
J gene: TRBJ2-5
V gene: TRBV11-2
CDR3 protein: CASSLTGVETQYF
CDR3 DNA: TGTGCCAGCAGCTTAACGGGGGTAGAGACCCAGTACTTC

D gene: TRBD1
clone size: few
J gene: TRBJ2-7
V gene: TRBV29-1
CDR3 protein: CSVEDLGDPGQGYEQYF
CDR3 DNA: TGCAGCGTTGAAGATCTGGGGGACCCGGGACAGGGCTACGAGCAGTACTTC

D gene: TRBD2
clone size: NA
J gene: TRBJ2-7
V gene: TRBV28
CDR3 protein: CASTEGLAGTYEQYF
CDR3 DNA: TGTGCCAGCACCGAAGGACTAGCGGGTACCTACGAGCAGTACTTC

D gene: NA
clone size: NA
J gene: TRBJ2-1
V gene: TRBV7-9
CDR3 protein: CASSLIGASSYNEQFF
CDR3 DNA: TGTGCCAGCAGCTTAATCGGGGCCAGCTCCTACAATGAGCAGTTCTTC

D gene: NA
clone size: NA
J gene: TRBJ2-5
V gene: TRBV19
CDR3 protein: CASSPGGAETQYF
CDR3 DNA: TGTGCCAGTAGCCCCGGGGGCGCTGAGACCCAGTACTTC

D gene: NA
clone size: NA
J gene: TRBJ2-7
V gene: TRBV2
CDR3 protein: CASSSDVSAYEQYF
CDR3 DNA: TGTGCCAGCAGTTCAGATGTCTCGGCCTACGAGCAGTACTTC

D gene: NA
clone size: NA
J gene: TRBJ2-7
V gene: TRBV13
CDR3 protein: CASRSGGGHEQYF
CDR3 DNA: TGTGCCAGCAGGTCAGGGGGAGGACACGAGCAGTACTTC

D gene: NA
clone size: NA
J gene: TRBJ2-2
V gene: TRBV27
CDR3 protein: CASKFGVGGATGELFF
CDR3 DNA: TGTGCCAGCAAATTCGGGGTTGGGGGGGCTACCGGGGAGCTGTTTTTT

D gene: NA
clone size: few
J gene: TRBJ1-1
V gene: TRBV7-2
CDR3 protein: CASSLGNPEAFF
CDR3 DNA: TGTGCCAGCAGCTTGGGTAACCCTGAAGCTTTCTTT

D gene: NA
clone size: NA
J gene: TRBJ2-5
V gene: TRBV7-9
CDR3 protein: CASSLAGVQQETQYF
CDR3 DNA: TGTGCCAGCAGCTTAGCGGGAGTGCAGCAAGAGACCCAGTACTTC

D gene: NA
clone size: NA
J gene: TRBJ2-7
V gene: TRBV7-9
CDR3 protein: CASQSMDEQYF
CDR3 DNA: TGTGCCAGTCAAAGCATGGACGAGCAGTACTTC

D gene: NA
clone size: NA
J gene: TRBJ1-1
V gene: TRBV5-6
CDR3 protein: CASSLGLSTEAFF
CDR3 DNA: TGTGCCAGCAGCTTGGGGTTATCCACAGAAGCTTTCTTT

D gene: NA
clone size: NA
J gene: TRBJ2-3
V gene: TRBV6-1
CDR3 protein: CASRQGGSVDTQYF
CDR3 DNA: TGTGCCAGCAGACAGGGTGGATCGGTGGATACGCAGTATTTT